This T cell receptor beta chain was captured by sequencing in a study of cytomegalovirus exposure and HLA in healthy donors. Primers included in the PCR were 60 Vbeta and 13 Jbeta primers. Methods used by the authors: A later analysis counted 65 million to 80 million unique TCR beta chains, roughly 11 million shared. Sequencing was performed with immunoSEQ multiplex PCR; in TCRdb, only in-frame clones are kept and a portion is missing. V, J and clone size are those of that table, while D and trimming were read from the DNA. The sample includes fewer than 130,000 clones, roughly 69% of them seen just once. In nominal health when sampled, donors likely had unrecorded immune exposures nonetheless. V lost 1 base to trimming and J lost 2 bases; unmatched junction nucleotides: 10. Germline CDR1 reads PRHDT; CDR2 reads FYEKMQ (reference sequence). The CDR3 loop spans 18 amino acids. In regard to this clone: Its antigen remains unidentified.

Study-level results: Researchers reported in a later analysis that a missense DCLRE1C variant was tied to TCR beta V- and J-gene trimming. Highly shared variants forming one cluster were likely a sequencing artifact.

Sequencing was done on a sample of PBMCs. The chain employs TRBV13 and TRBJ2-5; 10 positions agree with TRBD1. This sequence originates from a man aged 25 to 40 in good health and CMV-seropositive. The CDR3 DNA follows: TGTGCCAGCAGCTTAGTAACCCTATCGGGACAGGGGCAAGAGACCCAGTACTTC. Translated, it gives CASSLVTLSGQGQETQYF.